This TCR beta chain is from a study of T cells expressing NK-cell markers. Looking at the study overall: Repertoires of TCR beta were obtained from T cells sorted as CD3+CD56+NKG2C+, CD3+CD56+NKG2C- and CD3+CD56-NKG2C+. In the group of eight sequenced donors, seven were HCMV-seropositive and one was seronegative.

TCR beta cDNA was generated via 5'RACE template switching incorporating UMIs. TCRdb reprocessed the 5' RACE reads, keeping one entry per CDR3 protein, no DNA. The listing contains about 170,000 distinct CDR3 sequences. The CDR3 runs to 19 residues. Per the germline V gene, CDR1 is SGDLS and CDR2 is YYNGEE. Points on this clonotype: No antigen is known for it.

Study-level points and caveats: It was still unclear whether expanded NKG2C+ T cell clones were HCMV specific.

The sequence was obtained from a man between 18 and 69 years old in good health. This rearrangement joins TRBV9 to TRBJ2-1; lacking DNA, the TRBD1 call made by TCRdb goes unchecked. The sequencing input was blood T cells: a sorted CD56 or NKG2C T cell subset, CD4+ or CD8+ T cells, or bulk PBMC T cells (not recorded which). This CDR3 reads CASSGGQGARAPDYNEQFF.